This T cell receptor (beta chain) was documented in a study of chemoradiotherapy in HPV16-positive cancers. Over chemoradiotherapy, repertoires were sampled more than once. This clone was detected only a few times. The antigen is not known. Trimming took 0 bases from V and 0 from J, leaving 25 bases between them. The germline CDR1 and CDR2 sequences are SGHNT and YYREEE (reference sequence). CDR3 length equals 20 residues. Overall study findings and caveats: Better recurrence-free survival went with HPV-responsive T-cell expansion in HPV16-positive patients.

Libraries were prepared by immunoSEQ multiplex PCR; TCRdb keeps only in-frame clonotypes and omits some of them. The repertoire holds about 13,000 clones, with around 85% as singletons. This sequence originates from a human donor with HPV-associated anogenital cancer. The chain has TRBV5-4 and TRBJ2-7; D might be TRBD1 or TRBD2, each matching 5 bases. Material: blood, obtained from a patient who underwent chemoradiotherapy. The CDR3 sequence is CASSLDGAPYPTPPSYEQYV. In DNA form, the CDR3 reads TGTGCCAGCAGCTTGGACGGGGCACCGTACCCCACACCACCCTCCTACGAGCAGTACGTC.